This entry lists 14 T cell receptor beta chains sequenced from one sample in a study of cytomegalovirus exposure and HLA in healthy donors (dated by TCRdb to 2016 to 2017). To prepare the library, the immunoSEQ multiplex PCR assay was applied. The table comes from immuneACCESS by way of TCRdb, which keeps in-frame sequences with V and J called. Part of the clones is missing from these tables; in studies checked, under half for an unresolved V gene and the rest for unknown reasons. This sample comprises roughly 50,000 clones, roughly 90% of them detected only once. Clones ranked in the top ten supply 0.85% to 1.2% of the sample. The sequencing sample was made of PBMCs. Receptors were obtained from a man aged 18-30 years in good health and CMV-seronegative.

J is TRBJ1-2 and V is TRBV28; no firm D call. Looked up from germline, CDR1 is MDHEN and CDR2 is SYDVKM. The CDR3 length is 13 residues. Trimming removed 9 bases at V and 8 bases at J, with 19 bases between. This CDR3 is CASEGDRLKGYTF. As DNA, the CDR3 is TGTGCCAGTGAGGGAGACCGACTTAAGGGCTACACCTTC.

The chain recombines TRBV7-9 with TRBJ1-2, with D unclear. Per germline, CDR1 SEHNR and CDR2 FQNEAQ (reference sequence). V was pared by 0 bases and J by 0 bases, with 11 bases between. This CDR3 is built from 16 residues. CDR3 residues: CASSLAPSGTNYGYTF. The CDR3 region has the DNA TGTGCCAGCAGCTTAGCACCCTCGGGGACTAACTATGGCTACACCTTC.

V usage is TRBV7-3 and J usage is TRBJ2-2, with D perhaps TRBD1 (6 bases). This CDR3 contains 15 residues. V shed 4 bases and J shed 5 bases, with 14 bases lying between them. CDR1 SGHTA and CDR2 FQGTGA come from the germline V gene. The CDR3 region is CASSSRGIGTGELFF. As DNA, the CDR3 is TGTGCCAGCAGCTCGAGGGGGATTGGGACCGGGGAGCTGTTTTTT. Together with reference TRBV7-3 and TRBJ2-2, the CDR3 gives the full variable domain: GAGVSQTPSNKVTEKGKYVELRCDPISGHTALYWYRQSLGQGPEFLIYFQGTGAADDSGLPNDRFFAVRPEGSVSTLKIQRTERGDSAVYLCASSSRGIGTGELFFGEGSRLTVL.

CDR3 protein: CASSPGLAGENEQFF. In nucleotides, the CDR3 is TGTGCCAGCAGCCCGGGACTAGCGGGAGAAAATGAGCAGTTCTTC. This rearrangement joins TRBV7-6 to TRBJ2-1; 14 nucleotides align to TRBD2. With 5 bases clipped from V and 7 bases from J, the junction kept 4 bases outside the gene matches. The germline V gene has CDR1 SGHVS and CDR2 FNYEAQ. The CDR3 runs 15 residues.

The chain recombines TRBV6-6 with TRBJ2-7; D is unresolved. This CDR3 region has 14 residues. The germline V and J ends were trimmed by 2 bases and 3 bases, with 11 bases remaining between them. Germline CDR1 MNHNY, CDR2 SVGAGI (reference sequence). CDR3 protein: CASSYNSPGYEQYF. The CDR3 DNA reads TGTGCCAGCAGTTACAACTCCCCTGGCTACGAGCAGTACTTC.

This clone occurred a few times. The chain has TRBV11-3 and TRBJ2-7, with a tentative D call TRBD2 (5 bases). The V and J ends lost 4 bases and 2 bases respectively, with 15 bases between them. The CDR3 is 15 amino acids. Germline values: CDR1 SGHNT, CDR2 YENEEA. The CDR3 region has the DNA TGTGCCAGCAGCTCGCTAGCAGTGCTAGCCTACGAGCAGTACTTC. Translated: CASSSLAVLAYEQYF.

The chain combines TRBV4-3 with TRBJ1-4, with 8 bases matching TRBD1. The CDR3 is made up of 15 amino acids. Germline CDR1 is LGHNA and CDR2 is YSLEER. J lost 6 bases, V lost 3 bases, and 6 bases had no gene match. CDR3 sequence (DNA): TGCGCCAGCAGCCAGACGCCGGACAGGGATGAAAAACTGTTTTTT. Translation: CASSQTPDRDEKLFF.

The V call is TRBV27, the J call TRBJ2-1; tentative D call: TRBD1 (6 bases). Germline V gives CDR1 MNHEY, CDR2 SMNVEV (reference sequence). The CDR3 covers 16 residues. Trimming left V 4 bases short and J 0 bases short, with 13 bases between. CDR3 DNA sequence: TGTGCCAGCAGTTGGACAGTCACATACTCCTACAATGAGCAGTTCTTC. Its protein is CASSWTVTYSYNEQFF.

This chain links TRBV5-6 with TRBJ2-7; 10 bases are a match to TRBD1. The junction had 6 bases not matched to a gene; V was cut back by 3 bases and J by 3 bases. The germline V gene has CDR1 SGHDT and CDR2 YYEEEE. CDR3 length: 15 residues. The CDR3 loop is CASSSLGTGDYEQYF. CDR3 in DNA: TGTGCCAGCAGCTCCCTGGGGACAGGGGACTACGAGCAGTACTTC. Full variable domain (missing parts from reference TRBV5-6 and TRBJ2-7): DAGVTQSPTHLIKTRGQQVTLRCSPKSGHDTVSWYQQALGQGPQFIFQYYEEEERQRGNFPDRFSGHQFPNYSSELNVNALLLGDSALYLCASSSLGTGDYEQYFGPGTRLTVT.

The V and J genes are TRBV6-5 and TRBJ2-5; possible D gene TRBD2, 5 bases. This CDR3 is built from 14 residues. Per germline, CDR1 MNHEY and CDR2 SVGAGI. Trimming shortened V by 0 bases and J by 5 bases, and 10 bases separated the two germline ends. This chain's CDR3 is CASSYSSGIETQYF. CDR3 coding DNA: TGTGCCAGCAGTTACTCCTCCGGGATTGAGACCCAGTACTTC.

This clone is medium-sized within its sample. V and J are TRBV4-1 and TRBJ2-2; D might be TRBD1 (5 bases). This CDR3 comprises 18 residues. The V gene's germline CDR1 is MGHRA and CDR2 YSYEKL. V lost 1 base and J 4 bases, leaving 19 bases between the germline ends. The DNA of the CDR3 is TGCGCCAGCAGCCAAGGGGCAGGGTTGAGGATGGGCACCGGGGAGCTGTTTTTT. This translates into CASSQGAGLRMGTGELFF.

The J gene is TRBJ2-2, the V gene TRBV30; 7 bases agree with TRBD2. Per germline, CDR1 GTSNPN and CDR2 SVGIG (reference sequence). The CDR3 has 13 residues. The V and J ends lost 4 bases and 6 bases, in that order; junction bases with no gene match: 5. Here the CDR3 DNA reads TGTGCCTGGACCCGGACTAGGGCCGGGGAGCTGTTTTTT. Its protein is CAWTRTRAGELFF.

This chain joins TRBV6-1 and TRBJ2-7, with TRBD2 as a possible D gene (6 bases). CDR1 is MNHNS and CDR2 is SASEGT in the germline V gene. This CDR3 spans 15 amino acids. Trimming removed 7 bases from V and 4 bases from J, with 20 bases in between. The CDR3 is CASIPDPGVPYEQYF. CDR3 nucleotide sequence: TGTGCCAGCATTCCCGACCCGGGAGTACCATACGAGCAGTACTTC.

The chain combines TRBV9 with TRBJ2-3, with 7 bases that match TRBD2. The CDR3 contains 15 residues. CDR1 SGDLS and CDR2 YYNGEE come from the germline V gene. Trimming at V came to 3 bases and at J to 2 bases, leaving 6 bases not matched to a gene. The DNA of the CDR3 is TGTGCCAGCAGCGGCGGGACTACCTCCACAGATACGCAGTATTTT. It translates to CASSGGTTSTDTQYF.